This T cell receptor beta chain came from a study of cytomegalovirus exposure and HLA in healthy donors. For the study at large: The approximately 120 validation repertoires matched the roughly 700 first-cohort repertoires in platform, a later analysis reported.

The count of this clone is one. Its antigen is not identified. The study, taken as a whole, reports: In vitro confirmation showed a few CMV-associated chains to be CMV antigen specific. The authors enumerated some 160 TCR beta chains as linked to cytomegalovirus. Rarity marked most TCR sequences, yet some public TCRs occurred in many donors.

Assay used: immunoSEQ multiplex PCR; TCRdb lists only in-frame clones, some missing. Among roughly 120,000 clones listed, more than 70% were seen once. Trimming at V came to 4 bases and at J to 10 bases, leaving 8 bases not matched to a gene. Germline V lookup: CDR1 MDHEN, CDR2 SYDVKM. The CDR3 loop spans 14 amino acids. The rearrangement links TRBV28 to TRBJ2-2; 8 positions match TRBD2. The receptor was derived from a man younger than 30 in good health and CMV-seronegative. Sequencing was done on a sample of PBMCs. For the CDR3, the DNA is TGTGCCAGCAGTTACGTTGCGGGAGGAGCGGAGCTGTTTTTT. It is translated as CASSYVAGGAELFF.